These 30 T cell receptor beta chains were sequenced from one sample in a study of blood T cell repertoires in COVID-19. Libraries were prepared by immunoSEQ multiplex PCR; TCRdb keeps only in-frame clonotypes and omits some of them. The sample lists roughly 100,000 clones, 70% to 90% occurring once. The sequencing input was peripheral blood. These receptors were taken from a man aged 80 or over with acute or convalescent COVID-19.

The CDR3 DNA reads TGTGCCAGTAGCGGGCCGGGAGGCCGGATGGAGGACATTCAGTACTTC. Protein product: CASSGPGGRMEDIQYF. J is TRBJ2-4 and V is TRBV19; 7 bases agree with TRBD2. Germline values: CDR1 LNHDA, CDR2 SQIVND (reference sequence). There are 16 residues in the CDR3. The ends lost 6 bases at V and 8 bases at J; junction bases unmatched: 16.

The chain combines TRBV13 with TRBJ2-5; 7 bases align to TRBD1. Germline-derived CDR1 and CDR2 are PRHDT and FYEKMQ (reference sequence). V shed 4 bases, J shed 2 bases, and the junction held 7 bases outside the gene matches. The CDR3 spans 15 residues. CDR3 in DNA: TGTGCCAGCAGCTCGACCAACAGGGGTCAAGAGACCCAGTACTTC. Its translation is CASSSTNRGQETQYF.

CDR3 protein: CASSFSGELNTEAFF. The CDR3 nucleotides are TGTGCCAGCAGCTTTTCAGGGGAGTTGAACACTGAAGCTTTCTTT. The chain links TRBV7-2 to TRBJ1-1; tentatively, D is TRBD1 (6 bases). Deletions cut 3 bases from V and 0 bases from J, with 11 bases between. The CDR3 consists of 15 residues. CDR1 SGHTA and CDR2 FQGNSA come from the germline V gene.

The chain employs TRBV12-3 or TRBV12-4 and TRBJ2-1, with D possibly being TRBD2 (5 bases). This CDR3 has 13 amino acids. Trimming shortened V by 7 bases and J by 16 bases, and 23 bases separated the two germline ends. The CDR3: CASMTLTGLPLFF. The DNA of the CDR3 is TGTGCCAGCATGACACTCACCGGACTGCCACTCTTCTTC.

The J gene is TRBJ1-5, the V gene TRBV20-1, with D maybe TRBD1 (6 bases). This CDR3 comprises 13 residues. Trimming shortened V by 3 bases and J by 6 bases, and 12 bases separated the two germline ends. Germline CDR1 and CDR2: DFQATT and SNEGSKA (reference sequence). The CDR3 region is CSASNREGQPQHF. The CDR3 DNA is TGCAGTGCTAGTAACAGGGAAGGTCAGCCCCAGCATTTT.

The chain uses TRBV28 and TRBJ2-1, with TRBD1 matching over 10 bases. The V gene's germline CDR1 is MDHEN and CDR2 SYDVKM. CDR3 length: 14 amino acids. V gave up 8 bases and J gave up 7 bases; unmatched junction bases: 8. CDR3 DNA: TGTGCCAGCGGGCGGGACAGGGGTTGGAATGAGCAGTTCTTC. Translating it yields CASGRDRGWNEQFF.

The chain links TRBV27 to TRBJ1-5, with 10 positions matching TRBD1. With 6 bases clipped from V and 0 bases from J, the junction kept 8 bases outside the gene matches. The CDR3 consists of 17 residues. Per the germline V gene, CDR1 is MNHEY and CDR2 is SMNVEV (reference sequence). The CDR3 is CASSPGDRGHSNQPQHF. The CDR3 DNA sequence: TGTGCCAGCAGCCCAGGGGACAGGGGCCATAGCAATCAGCCCCAGCATTTT.

The chain employs TRBV5-6 and TRBJ1-3; no reliable D call. This CDR3 is 14 amino acids long. Germline V gives CDR1 SGHDT, CDR2 YYEEEE. V lost 0 bases and J 0 bases, leaving 4 bases between the germline ends. The CDR3 DNA sequence: TGTGCCAGCAGCTTGGACAGCTCTGGAAACACCATATATTTT. Its translation: CASSLDSSGNTIYF.

The gene calls are TRBV7-2 and TRBJ1-6; no firm D call. From germline, CDR1 is SGHTA and CDR2 FQGNSA. The CDR3 has 16 amino acids. V lost 3 bases to trimming and J lost 3 bases, with 12 bases between them. The chain's CDR3 is CASSFAGSRYNSPLHF. In DNA form, the CDR3 reads TGTGCCAGCAGCTTCGCAGGCTCTCGCTATAATTCACCCCTCCACTTT.

On this clone: The same CDR3 can be traced to other DNA sequences in this sample. The rearrangement uses TRBV3-1 (or the pseudogene TRBV3-2) and TRBJ2-3; D is perhaps TRBD2 (6 bases). Germline CDR1 and CDR2: LGHDT and YNNKEL (reference sequence). The CDR3 sequence is 14 residues long. V was clipped by 4 bases and J by 0 bases, with 8 bases between them. The CDR3 coding sequence is TGTGCCAGCAGCCGGGACTCTAGCACAGATACGCAGTATTTT. Translating it yields CASSRDSSTDTQYF.

The chain is built from TRBV11-2 and TRBJ2-3; 10 nucleotides line up with TRBD2. The germline V gene has CDR1 SGHAT and CDR2 FQNNGV. With V trimmed by 4 bases and J by 2 bases, 6 bases remained unmatched. The CDR3 contains 16 residues. CDR3 DNA: TGTGCCAGCAGCTACGGACTAGCGGCCGTCACAGATACGCAGTATTTT. Translated, it gives CASSYGLAAVTDTQYF.

The rearrangement links TRBV23-1 to TRBJ2-4; D possibly corresponds to TRBD1 (5 bases). TRBV23-1 belongs to the ORF category, with a function that is uncertain. Trimming left V 0 bases short and J 6 bases short, with 15 bases between. The CDR3 runs 16 residues. CDR3 loop: CASSQSVSRATNIQYF. CDR3 DNA sequence: TGCGCCAGCAGTCAATCGGTCTCCAGGGCGACAAACATTCAGTACTTC.

CDR3 protein: CSAMSNYGYTF. The CDR3 DNA is TGCAGTGCCATGAGTAACTATGGCTACACCTTC. The rearrangement joins TRBV20-1 to TRBJ1-2; D call uncertain. V lost 6 bases and J 1 base, leaving 6 bases between the germline ends. Germline CDR1 reads DFQATT; CDR2 reads SNEGSKA (reference sequence). The CDR3 sequence is 11 residues long.

The J gene is TRBJ2-5, the V gene TRBV7-9; possible D gene TRBD2, 5 bases. The CDR3 totals 13 residues. V shed 5 bases and J shed 1 base, with 8 bases lying between them. The germline CDR1 and CDR2 sequences are SEHNR and FQNEAQ (reference sequence). CDR3 DNA: TGTGCCAGCAGCCCCGAGGGCCAAGAGACCCAGTACTTC. Amino acids: CASSPEGQETQYF.

This clone was seen just once. The chain is built from TRBV9 and TRBJ2-1; 12 positions agree with TRBD2. Germline V gene sequence: CDR1 SGDLS, CDR2 YYNGEE. The V segment lost 4 bases and the J segment 0 bases; nucleotides outside the gene matches: 14. The CDR3 is 20 residues long. The CDR3, as DNA: TGTGCCAGCAGCCACTTACTAGCGGGAGGTTCCGAGACCTCCTACAATGAGCAGTTCTTC. Translating gives CASSHLLAGGSETSYNEQFF.

This chain connects TRBV2 to TRBJ2-7, with 7 bases fitting TRBD1. The CDR3 runs 15 residues. Germline V gene lookup returns CDR1 SNHLY and CDR2 FYNNEI. The V segment lost 7 bases and the J segment 0 bases; nucleotides outside the gene matches: 9. CDR3 coding DNA: TGTGCCAGCAAAACGCAGGGGGATCCCTCCTACGAGCAGTACTTC. This codes for CASKTQGDPSYEQYF.

This sequence joins TRBV19 and TRBJ2-1, with D possibly being TRBD1 (6 bases). The CDR3 length is 15 residues. V was trimmed by 3 bases and J by 0 bases, leaving 9 bases between them. The germline gives CDR1 LNHDA, CDR2 SQIVND (reference sequence). The CDR3: CASSITGSSYNEQFF. CDR3 nucleotide sequence: TGTGCCAGTAGTATTACAGGGAGCTCCTACAATGAGCAGTTCTTC.

The chain links TRBV21-1 to TRBJ1-5; the table's D call TRBD1 went unverified against the DNA. TRBV21-1 is a pseudogene. This CDR3 comprises 15 residues. CDR3 sequence reads: CASSKAPGGNQPQHF. The CDR3 region has the DNA TGTGCCAGCAGCAAAGCACCAGGGGGCAATCAGCCCCAGCATTTT.

J is TRBJ1-2 and V is TRBV19; 9 bases align to TRBD1. CDR3 length equals 16 residues. In germline, CDR1 is LNHDA, CDR2 SQIVND (reference sequence). Trimming took 1 base from V and 3 from J; bases not matched to a gene: 6. The CDR3 region is CASSIAPTGGDYGYTF. The DNA of the CDR3 is TGTGCCAGTAGTATAGCCCCGACAGGGGGGGACTATGGCTACACCTTC.

The chain couples TRBV19 to TRBJ2-1; TRBD1 is a possible D gene (6 bases). From germline, CDR1 is LNHDA and CDR2 SQIVND (reference sequence). The V and J ends lost 5 bases and 0 bases respectively, with 11 bases between them. CDR3 length equals 15 residues. The CDR3 sequence is CASSPDRSSYNEQFF. Here the CDR3 DNA reads TGTGCCAGTAGTCCCGACAGGAGCTCCTACAATGAGCAGTTCTTC.

The chain joins TRBV27 to TRBJ1-1; TRBD1 is a possible D gene (5 bases). CDR1 is MNHEY, CDR2 SMNVEV, per germline (reference sequence). The ends were cut back, 0 bases at V and 7 bases at J, with 12 bases in the middle. The CDR3 runs 14 residues. Here the CDR3 reads CASSLSGGKLEAFF. CDR3 sequence (DNA): TGTGCCAGCAGTTTATCGGGGGGAAAACTTGAAGCTTTCTTT.

V usage is TRBV6-5 and J usage is TRBJ2-1; 7 bases agree with TRBD1. The V and J ends lost 6 bases and 3 bases, in that order; junction bases with no gene match: 8. This CDR3 has 15 residues. Germline assignment: CDR1 MNHEY and CDR2 SVGAGI. CDR3 sequence reads: CASSQADRSYNEQFF. As DNA, the CDR3 is TGTGCCAGCAGCCAAGCGGACAGGAGCTACAATGAGCAGTTCTTC.

V gene TRBV3-1 (or the pseudogene TRBV3-2) combines with J gene TRBJ1-1, with TRBD1 as a possible D gene (5 bases). There are 14 residues in the CDR3. V was trimmed by 2 bases and J by 1 base, leaving 8 bases between them. Germline loops: CDR1 LGHDT, CDR2 YNNKEL (reference sequence). The CDR3 DNA is TGTGCCAGCAGCCAATTGGACAAGAACACTGAAGCTTTCTTT. Translating gives CASSQLDKNTEAFF.

V and J are TRBV5-5 and TRBJ2-7, with 8 bases aligning to TRBD1. J lost 4 bases, V lost 5 bases, and 17 bases had no gene match. The length of the CDR3 is 17 residues. In germline, CDR1 is SGHKS, CDR2 YYEKEE (reference sequence). CDR3 residues: CASSLTGTGWDLYEQYF. CDR3 nucleotide sequence: TGTGCCAGCAGTCTGACCGGGACAGGCTGGGACTTATACGAGCAGTACTTC.

This sequence joins TRBV20-1 and TRBJ2-3; TRBD2 matches 7 bases. This CDR3 is 15 amino acids long. Germline CDR1 DFQATT, CDR2 SNEGSKA (reference sequence). V trimming: 3 bases; J trimming: 3 bases; junction bases outside the gene matches: 9. The CDR3 protein is CSASNAGEGTDTQYF. CDR3 nucleotide sequence: TGCAGTGCTAGTAATGCGGGAGAGGGAACAGATACGCAGTATTTT.

The V call is TRBV2, the J call TRBJ2-5; D uncertain. There are 13 residues in the CDR3. The V end was cut by 7 bases, the J end by 4 bases, with 13 bases between. CDR1 is SNHLY and CDR2 is FYNNEI in the germline V gene. CDR3 bases: TGTGCCAGCACCGAGGAAAATGTAGAGACCCAGTACTTC. As protein: CASTEENVETQYF.

This chain connects TRBV11-2 to TRBJ2-1; 7 positions match TRBD1. V shed 2 bases, J shed 5 bases, and the junction held 3 bases outside the gene matches. The CDR3 length is 14 residues. Germline assignment: CDR1 SGHAT and CDR2 FQNNGV. In DNA, the CDR3 is TGTGCCAGCAGCTTATTCGGGACAGACAATGAGCAGTTCTTC. Translated: CASSLFGTDNEQFF.

CDR3 in amino acids: CASSLDRAAYEQYF. The CDR3 coding sequence is TGTGCCAGCAGCTTGGACAGGGCGGCCTACGAGCAGTACTTC. This sequence joins TRBV5-4 and TRBJ2-7; a weak D match, TRBD1 (6 bases). The CDR3 has 14 amino acids. The V end lost 0 bases, the J end lost 2 bases, and 9 bases lay between the germline ends. Germline V CDR1 and CDR2: SGHNT, YYREEE (reference sequence).

A few counts support this clone. V usage is TRBV24-1 and J usage is TRBJ2-2, with 10 bases fitting TRBD1. V lost 3 bases and J lost 6; bases outside the gene matches: 6. Germline V gene data show CDR1 as KGHDR and CDR2 as SFDVKD. This CDR3 is 16 amino acids long. CDR3 DNA: TGTGCCACCAGTGATCCGGGACAGGGGTTGGCCGGGGAGCTGTTTTTT. This gives the protein CATSDPGQGLAGELFF.

The chain has TRBV28 and TRBJ2-3; 8 bases are a match to TRBD1. This CDR3 comprises 16 residues. Germline CDR1 and CDR2: MDHEN and SYDVKM. The junction had 8 bases not matched to a gene; V was cut back by 5 bases and J by 1 base. This CDR3 is CASSLRTGLGTDTQYF. Here the CDR3 DNA reads TGTGCCAGCAGTCTCCGGACAGGGCTAGGCACAGATACGCAGTATTTT.